The sequence of this T cell receptor beta chain was determined in a study of cytomegalovirus exposure and HLA in healthy donors. The PCR contained 60 Vbeta and 13 Jbeta primers. The method was immunoSEQ multiplex PCR; TCRdb's version includes in-frame clones alone and lacks a portion of them. The table shows about 130,000 clones, with over 65% occurring only once. V lost 5 bases and J lost 5, with 15 bases in between. Germline V gene lookup returns CDR1 SEHNR and CDR2 FQNEAQ (reference sequence). The CDR3 has 15 residues. The chain joins TRBV7-9 to TRBJ1-4; tentatively, D is TRBD1 (6 bases). The sequence came from a man aged 18-30 years in good health and CMV-seropositive. Sequencing was performed on PBMCs. CDR3 amino acids: CASSTTGTNNEKLFF. The CDR3 region has the DNA TGTGCCAGCAGCACCACCGGGACAAACAATGAAAAACTGTTTTTT.